This TCR beta chain originates from a study of STAT3 mutations in large granular lymphocyte leukemia. Whole-study context: Among longitudinally sequenced T-LGLL patients, roughly half had canonical activating STAT3 mutations detected. Study-wide points: Differing intervals and regimens complicate linking therapy response to clone burden. After therapy, about 35% of the 18 patients switched clonotypes, all new clones STAT3 wild type. A small but highly pathogenic clone may have been missed. Every T-cell large granular lymphocyte leukemia patient had at least one immunodominant TCR beta clonotype.

Notes on this clone: Its antigen is not identified.

CDR3 length: 11 amino acids. Germline CDR1 is SEHNR and CDR2 is FQNEAQ (reference sequence). Deletions cut 6 bases from V and 1 base from J, with 3 bases between. Only in-frame clones appear in the TCRdb table, and some are missing; sequencing was by immunoSEQ multiplex PCR. The table lists 1,500 to 2,000 clones, around 29% of them singletons. The chain joins TRBV7-9 to TRBJ1-2, with unresolved D. The sample taken for sequencing was peripheral blood mononuclear cells. The receptor comes from a male patient in his fifties or sixties with T-cell large granular lymphocyte leukemia. Some clones in this sample may be carry-over from other donors' samples. Written as DNA, the CDR3 is TGTGCCAGCAGACTTAACTATGGCTACACCTTC. As protein: CASRLNYGYTF.